The present TCR beta chain was sequenced within a study of shared clonotypes between healthy human individuals. CD45RO-negative cells were positively selected for CCR7, leaving out terminally differentiated effector memory CD45RA+ cells. TCRdb keeps only in-frame clones here, not all; method: immunoSEQ multiplex PCR. The table shows 600,000 or so clones, with roughly 98% occurring only once. V was pared by 5 bases and J by 3 bases, with 9 bases of the junction left unmatched. Germline CDR1 reads PRHDT; CDR2 reads FYEKMQ (reference sequence). The CDR3 is 17 amino acids. The sequencing sample was made of naive CD8+ T cells sorted from blood. The receptor's source is a man between 25 and 39 years old in good health. The J gene is TRBJ2-2, the V gene TRBV13; 10 bases agree with TRBD2. CDR3 sequence (DNA): TGTGCCAGCAGCCTGGCAGGGACTAGCGTGTACACCGGGGAGCTGTTTTTT. It translates to CASSLAGTSVYTGELFF.